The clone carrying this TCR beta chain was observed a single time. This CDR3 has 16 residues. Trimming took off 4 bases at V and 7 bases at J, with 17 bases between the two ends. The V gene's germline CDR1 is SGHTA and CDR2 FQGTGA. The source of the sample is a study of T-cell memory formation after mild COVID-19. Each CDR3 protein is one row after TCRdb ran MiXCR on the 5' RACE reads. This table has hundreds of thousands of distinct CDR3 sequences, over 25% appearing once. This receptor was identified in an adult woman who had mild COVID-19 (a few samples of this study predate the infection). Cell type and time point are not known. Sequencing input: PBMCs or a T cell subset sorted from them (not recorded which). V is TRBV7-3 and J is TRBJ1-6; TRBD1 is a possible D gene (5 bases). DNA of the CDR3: TGTGCCAGCAGCTCGACGGGGCCAGGGTGGAATTCACCCCTCCACTTT. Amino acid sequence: CASSSTGPGWNSPLHF.